This TCR beta chain comes out of a study of OX40 agonist ivuxolimab in advanced cancers. About the study as a whole: Ivuxolimab, which targeted the costimulatory receptor OX40 (CD134), was an agonistic, fully human IgG2 monoclonal antibody. Partial responses were achieved by three dose-escalation patients, of whom one had hepatocellular carcinoma and two had cutaneous melanoma. The paper describes the monotherapy dose-escalation part (N of about 47 patients) of the phase I trial of ivuxolimab. Peripheral TCRbeta sequencing was intended to test whether TCR sequence diversity was altered and clonal T-cell expansion was caused by ivuxolimab. In the dose-escalation cohort, 82.7% of patients were male, and the mean age was approximately 60 years, with a range of 23 to 79. Intravenous ivuxolimab was administered to patients every 2 weeks at six dose levels: 0.01, 0.1, 0.3, 1.5, 3 and 10 mg/kg. Among the 50 to 55 dose-escalation patients, around 19 had hepatocellular carcinoma, approximately 15 melanoma, 9 renal cell carcinoma and 9 head and neck cancer. Prior anti-PD-1, anti-PD-L1 or anti-CTLA-4 therapy was permitted, and less than 45% of dose-escalation patients had received checkpoint inhibitors. Overall study results and their limits: Low levels of normalized T-cell clonal expansion were also seen in some patients who did not respond. In the 0.1-3.0 mg/kg groups, partial responders had among the lowest normalized peripheral clonal expansion, particularly in CD8+ T cells. At doses of 0.1 to 3.0 mg/kg, clonal expansion of both CD4+ and CD8+ blood T cells was observed from baseline to week 6. After ivuxolimab, CD8+ T cells had more expanded clones than CD4+ T cells on average. Antigen specificity was not determined for the clonally expanded peripheral T cells.

About this clone itself: Its antigen remains undetermined. Within one base of it there is no much larger clone, and no base qualities were kept.

Genomic DNA was extracted from sorted cells for sequencing of the TCRbeta CDR3 region. The immunoSEQ Assay was used for sequencing of TCRbeta CDR3 regions. TCRdb limited this immuneACCESS table to in-frame rearrangements with V and J called. A share of clones is missing; checked studies link under half to unresolved V genes, and the rest is unexplained. For this sample the table gives roughly 88,000 clones, of which approximately 87% were detected only once. About 4% of the sample rests with the top ten. V is clipped by 0 bases and J by 3 bases, and the sequence between their germline boundaries is 7 bases long. The germline V gene yields SGHTA for CDR1 and FQGNSA for CDR2. There are 14 amino acids in the CDR3, from cysteine to phenylalanine inclusive. Left in the record is the CDR3 DNA by itself, 42 bases read in frame from the first base. The trial excluded patients who had a history of autoimmune disease or who were on systemic immunosuppression. Peripheral blood for TCR sequencing was drawn from every dose cohort at baseline, at cycle 4 day 1 and at cycle 7 day 1. Samples came from an open-label, multicenter, first-in-human phase I dose-escalation trial of ivuxolimab. Adults with locally advanced or metastatic melanoma, renal cell, hepatocellular, or head and neck squamous cell carcinoma were enrolled in the trial. Before TCR sequencing, CD4+ and CD8+ T cells were separately sorted from peripheral blood.

The chain links TRBV7-2 with TRBJ2-3, with the D gene uncertain. The sample in question was CD4+ or CD8+ T cells sorted from blood, obtained in a trial of the OX40 agonist ivuxolimab. This TCR derives from an adult with an advanced solid tumor such as melanoma, head and neck, liver or kidney cancer. For the CDR3, the sequence is CASSLAPTTDTQYF. The DNA reads as follows: TGTGCCAGCAGCTTAGCGCCAACGACAGATACGCAGTATTTT.